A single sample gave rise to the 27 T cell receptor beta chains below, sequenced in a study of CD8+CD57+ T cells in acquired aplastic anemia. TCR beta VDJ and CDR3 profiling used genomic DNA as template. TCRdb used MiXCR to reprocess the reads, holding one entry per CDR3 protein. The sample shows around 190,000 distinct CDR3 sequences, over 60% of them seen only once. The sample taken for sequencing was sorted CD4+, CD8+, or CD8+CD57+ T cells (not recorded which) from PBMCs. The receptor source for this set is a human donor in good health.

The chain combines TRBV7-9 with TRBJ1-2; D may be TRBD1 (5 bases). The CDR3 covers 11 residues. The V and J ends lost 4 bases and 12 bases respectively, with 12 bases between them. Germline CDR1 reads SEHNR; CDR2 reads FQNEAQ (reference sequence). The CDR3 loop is CASSSRDGNTF. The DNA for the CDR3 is TGTGCCAGCAGCTCCAGGGATGGAAACACCTTC.

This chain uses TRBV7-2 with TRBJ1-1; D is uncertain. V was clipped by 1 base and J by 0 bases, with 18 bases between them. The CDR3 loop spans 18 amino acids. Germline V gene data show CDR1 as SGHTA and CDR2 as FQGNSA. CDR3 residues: CASSLESGKWGMNTEAFF. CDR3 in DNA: TGTGCCAGCAGCTTAGAATCAGGAAAATGGGGTATGAACACTGAAGCTTTCTTT.

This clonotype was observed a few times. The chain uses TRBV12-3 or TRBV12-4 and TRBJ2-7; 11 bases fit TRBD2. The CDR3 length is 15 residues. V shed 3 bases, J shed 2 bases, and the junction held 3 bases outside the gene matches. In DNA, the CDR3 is TGTGCCAGCAGTTTCTTAGCGGGAGGGCCCTACGAGCAGTACTTC. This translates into CASSFLAGGPYEQYF.

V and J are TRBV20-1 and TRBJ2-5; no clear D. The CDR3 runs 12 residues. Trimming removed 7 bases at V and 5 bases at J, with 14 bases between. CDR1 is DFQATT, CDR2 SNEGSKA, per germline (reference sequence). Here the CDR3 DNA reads TGCAGTGTTACGTCTTTCGGGGAGACCCAGTACTTC. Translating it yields CSVTSFGETQYF.

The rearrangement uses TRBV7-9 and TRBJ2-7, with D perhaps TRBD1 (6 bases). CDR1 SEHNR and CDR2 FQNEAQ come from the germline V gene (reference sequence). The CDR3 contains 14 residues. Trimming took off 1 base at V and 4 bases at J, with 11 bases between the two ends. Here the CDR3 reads CASSLVGAGYEQYF. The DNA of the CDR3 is TGTGCCAGCAGCTTAGTGGGGGCCGGGTACGAGCAGTACTTC.

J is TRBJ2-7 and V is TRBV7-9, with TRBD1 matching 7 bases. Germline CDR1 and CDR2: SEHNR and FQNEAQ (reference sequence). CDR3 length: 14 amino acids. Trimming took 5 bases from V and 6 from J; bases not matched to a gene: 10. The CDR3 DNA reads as TGTGCCAGCAGCAACCGGGACAGAGGGGTCGAGCAGTACTTC. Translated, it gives CASSNRDRGVEQYF.

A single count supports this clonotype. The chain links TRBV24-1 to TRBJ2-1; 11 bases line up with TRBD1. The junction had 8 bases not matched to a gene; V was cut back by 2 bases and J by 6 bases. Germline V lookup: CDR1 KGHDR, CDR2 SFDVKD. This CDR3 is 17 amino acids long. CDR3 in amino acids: CATSDSVVGQGGNEQFF. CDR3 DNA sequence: TGTGCCACCAGTGATTCCGTTGTGGGACAGGGGGGCAATGAGCAGTTCTTC.

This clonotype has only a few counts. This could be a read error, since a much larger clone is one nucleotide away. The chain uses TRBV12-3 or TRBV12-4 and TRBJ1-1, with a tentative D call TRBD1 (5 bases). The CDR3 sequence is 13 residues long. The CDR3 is CASRPGLNTETFF. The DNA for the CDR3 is TGTGCCAGCAGACCAGGGTTGAACACTGAAACTTTCTTT.

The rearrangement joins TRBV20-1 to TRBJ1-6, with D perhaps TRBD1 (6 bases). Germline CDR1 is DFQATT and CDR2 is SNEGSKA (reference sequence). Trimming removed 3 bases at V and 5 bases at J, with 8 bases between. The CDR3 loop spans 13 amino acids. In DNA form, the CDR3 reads TGCAGTGCTAGTACAGGGAATAATTCACCCCTCCACTTT. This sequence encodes CSASTGNNSPLHF.

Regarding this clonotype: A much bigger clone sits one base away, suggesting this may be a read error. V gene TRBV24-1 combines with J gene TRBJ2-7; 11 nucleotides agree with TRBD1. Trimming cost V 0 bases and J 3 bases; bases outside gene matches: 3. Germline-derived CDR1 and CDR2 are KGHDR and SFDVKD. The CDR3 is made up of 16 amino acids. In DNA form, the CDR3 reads TGTGCCACCAGTGATTTGCAGGGACAGGGGGTCTACGAGCAGTACTTC. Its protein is CATSDLQGQGVYEQYF.

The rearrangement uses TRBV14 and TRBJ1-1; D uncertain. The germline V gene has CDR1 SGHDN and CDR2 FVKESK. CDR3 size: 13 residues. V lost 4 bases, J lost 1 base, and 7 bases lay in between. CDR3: CASSRSGNTEAFF. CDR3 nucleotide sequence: TGTGCCAGCAGCCGTTCAGGGAACACTGAAGCTTTCTTT.

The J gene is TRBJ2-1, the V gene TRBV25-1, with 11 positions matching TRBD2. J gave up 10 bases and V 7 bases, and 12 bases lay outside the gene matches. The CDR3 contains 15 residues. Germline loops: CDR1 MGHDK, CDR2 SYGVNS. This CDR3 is CASKGGTSGSYEQFF. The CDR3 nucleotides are TGTGCCAGCAAAGGCGGGACTAGCGGCTCCTACGAGCAGTTCTTC.

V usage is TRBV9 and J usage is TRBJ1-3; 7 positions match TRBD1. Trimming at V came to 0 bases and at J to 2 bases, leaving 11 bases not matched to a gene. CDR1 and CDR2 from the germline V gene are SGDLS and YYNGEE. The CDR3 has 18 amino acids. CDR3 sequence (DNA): TGTGCCAGCAGCGTAGATCCCCGTGAGCAGGGGGCTGGAAACACCATATATTTT. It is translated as CASSVDPREQGAGNTIYF.

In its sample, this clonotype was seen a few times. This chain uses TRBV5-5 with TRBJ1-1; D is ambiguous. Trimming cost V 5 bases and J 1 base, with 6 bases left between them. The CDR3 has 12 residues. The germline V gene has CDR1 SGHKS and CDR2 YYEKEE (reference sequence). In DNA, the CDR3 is TGTGCCAGCAGTGGGCAGAACACTGAAGCTTTCTTT. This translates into CASSGQNTEAFF.

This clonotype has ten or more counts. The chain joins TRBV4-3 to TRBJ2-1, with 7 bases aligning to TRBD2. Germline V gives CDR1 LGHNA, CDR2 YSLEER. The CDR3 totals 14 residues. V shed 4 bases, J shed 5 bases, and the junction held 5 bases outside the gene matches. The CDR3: CASSPLGRDNEQFF. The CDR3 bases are TGCGCCAGCAGCCCGTTGGGGAGGGACAATGAGCAGTTCTTC.

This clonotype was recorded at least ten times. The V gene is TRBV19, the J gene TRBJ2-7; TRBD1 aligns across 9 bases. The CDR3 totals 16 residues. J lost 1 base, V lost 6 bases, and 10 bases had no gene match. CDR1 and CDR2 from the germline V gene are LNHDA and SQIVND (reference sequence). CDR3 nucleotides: TGTGCCAGTAGCCCTGGCCCGGGACAGGGTTCCTACGAGCAGTACTTC. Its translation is CASSPGPGQGSYEQYF.

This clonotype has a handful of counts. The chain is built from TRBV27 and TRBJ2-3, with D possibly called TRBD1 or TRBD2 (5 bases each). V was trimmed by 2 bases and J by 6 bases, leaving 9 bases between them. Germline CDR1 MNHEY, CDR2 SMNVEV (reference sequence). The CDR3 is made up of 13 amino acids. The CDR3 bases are TGTGCCAGCAGTTTAATTTGGGGGGATACGCAGTATTTT. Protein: CASSLIWGDTQYF.

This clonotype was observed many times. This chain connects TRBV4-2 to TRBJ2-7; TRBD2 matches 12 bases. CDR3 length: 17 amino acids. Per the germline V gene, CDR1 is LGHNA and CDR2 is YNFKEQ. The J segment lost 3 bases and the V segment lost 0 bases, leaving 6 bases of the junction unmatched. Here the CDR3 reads CASSQDRLAGGNYEQYF. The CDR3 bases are TGTGCCAGCAGCCAAGATCGGCTAGCGGGAGGGAACTACGAGCAGTACTTC.

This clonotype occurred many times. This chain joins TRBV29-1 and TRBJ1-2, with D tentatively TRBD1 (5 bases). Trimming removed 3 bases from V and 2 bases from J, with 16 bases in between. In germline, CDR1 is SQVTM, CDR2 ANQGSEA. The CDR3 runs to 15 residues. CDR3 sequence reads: CSVDKAGVMNYGYTF. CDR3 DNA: TGCAGCGTTGATAAAGCGGGGGTAATGAACTATGGCTACACCTTC.

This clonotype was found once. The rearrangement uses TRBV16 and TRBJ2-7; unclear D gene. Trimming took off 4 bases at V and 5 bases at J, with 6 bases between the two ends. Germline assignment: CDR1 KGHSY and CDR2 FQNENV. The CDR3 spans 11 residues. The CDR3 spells CASSPEDEQYF. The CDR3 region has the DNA TGTGCCAGCAGCCCCGAGGACGAGCAGTACTTC.

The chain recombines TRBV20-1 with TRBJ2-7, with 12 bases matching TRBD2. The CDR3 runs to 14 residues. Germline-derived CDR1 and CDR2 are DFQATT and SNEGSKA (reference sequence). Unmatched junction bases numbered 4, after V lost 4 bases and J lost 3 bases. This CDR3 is CSAKTSGSYYEQYF. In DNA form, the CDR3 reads TGCAGTGCTAAGACTAGCGGGAGCTACTACGAGCAGTACTTC.

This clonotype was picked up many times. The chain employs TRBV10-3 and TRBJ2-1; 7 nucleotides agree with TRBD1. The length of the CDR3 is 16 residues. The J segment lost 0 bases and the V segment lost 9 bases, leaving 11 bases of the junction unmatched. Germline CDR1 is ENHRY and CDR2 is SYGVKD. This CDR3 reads CAMPLRGRSSYNEQFF. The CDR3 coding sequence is TGTGCCATGCCCTTGAGGGGGCGAAGCTCCTACAATGAGCAGTTCTTC.

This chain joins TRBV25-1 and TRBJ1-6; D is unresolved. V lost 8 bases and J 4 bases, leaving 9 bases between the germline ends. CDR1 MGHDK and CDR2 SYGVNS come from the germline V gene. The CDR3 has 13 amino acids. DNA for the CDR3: TGTGCCAGCCAAGATGATTATAATTCACCCCTCCACTTT. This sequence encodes CASQDDYNSPLHF.

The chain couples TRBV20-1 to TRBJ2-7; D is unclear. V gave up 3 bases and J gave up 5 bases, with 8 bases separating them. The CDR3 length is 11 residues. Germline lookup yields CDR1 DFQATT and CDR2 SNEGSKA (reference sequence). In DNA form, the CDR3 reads TGCAGTGCTAGTTTAAGGAACGAGCAGTACTTC. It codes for CSASLRNEQYF.

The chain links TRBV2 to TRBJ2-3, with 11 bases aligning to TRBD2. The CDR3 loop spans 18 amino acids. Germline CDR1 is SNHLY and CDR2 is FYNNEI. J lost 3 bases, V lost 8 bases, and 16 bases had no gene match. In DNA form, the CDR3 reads TGTGCCAGCCCCAACACCCCAACTAGCGGGGGAACGACAGATACGCAGTATTTT. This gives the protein CASPNTPTSGGTTDTQYF.

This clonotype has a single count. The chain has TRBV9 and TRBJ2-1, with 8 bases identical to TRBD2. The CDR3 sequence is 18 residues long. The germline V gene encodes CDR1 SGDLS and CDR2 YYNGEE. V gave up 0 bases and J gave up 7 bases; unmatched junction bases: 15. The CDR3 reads CASSVDPSGAGDRNEQFF. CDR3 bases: TGTGCCAGCAGCGTAGATCCCTCAGGAGCGGGAGATAGAAATGAGCAGTTCTTC.

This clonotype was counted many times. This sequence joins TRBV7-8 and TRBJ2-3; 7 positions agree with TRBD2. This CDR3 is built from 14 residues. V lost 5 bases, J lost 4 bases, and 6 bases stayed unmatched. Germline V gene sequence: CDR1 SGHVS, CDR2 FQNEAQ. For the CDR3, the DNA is TGTGCCAGCAGCACACGACTAGCATCAGATACGCAGTATTTT. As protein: CASSTRLASDTQYF.